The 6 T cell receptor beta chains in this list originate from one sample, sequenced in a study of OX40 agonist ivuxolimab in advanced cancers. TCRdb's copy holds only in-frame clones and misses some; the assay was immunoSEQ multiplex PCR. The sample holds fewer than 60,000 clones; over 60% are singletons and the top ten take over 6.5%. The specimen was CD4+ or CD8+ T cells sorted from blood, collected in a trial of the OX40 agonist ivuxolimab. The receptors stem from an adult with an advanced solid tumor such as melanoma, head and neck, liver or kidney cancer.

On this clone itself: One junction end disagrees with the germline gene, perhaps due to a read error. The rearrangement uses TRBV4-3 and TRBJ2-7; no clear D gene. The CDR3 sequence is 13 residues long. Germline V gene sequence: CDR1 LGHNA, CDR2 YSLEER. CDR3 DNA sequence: TGCGCCAGCAGCCAAGATCCATCCTCCGAGCAGTACTTC. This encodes CASSQDPSSEQYF.

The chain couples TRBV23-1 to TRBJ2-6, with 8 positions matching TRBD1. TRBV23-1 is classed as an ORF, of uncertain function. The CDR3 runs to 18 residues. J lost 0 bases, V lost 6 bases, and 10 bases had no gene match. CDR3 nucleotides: TGCGCCAGCAGGGGGGACCGACAGGGGAGCTCTGGGGCCAACGTCCTGACTTTC. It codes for CASRGDRQGSSGANVLTF.

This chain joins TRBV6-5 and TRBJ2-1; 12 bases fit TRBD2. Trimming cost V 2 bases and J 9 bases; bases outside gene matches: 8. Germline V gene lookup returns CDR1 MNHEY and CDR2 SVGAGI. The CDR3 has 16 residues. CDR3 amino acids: CASSYDTSGRFGEQFF. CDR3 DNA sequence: TGTGCCAGCAGTTACGACACTAGCGGGAGGTTTGGTGAGCAGTTCTTC.

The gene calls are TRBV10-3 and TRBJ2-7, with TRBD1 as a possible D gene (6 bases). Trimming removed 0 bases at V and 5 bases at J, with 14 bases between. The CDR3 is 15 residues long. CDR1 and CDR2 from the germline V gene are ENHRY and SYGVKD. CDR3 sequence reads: CAISESLRDNNEQYF. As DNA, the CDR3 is TGTGCCATCAGTGAGTCTCTCCGGGACAACAACGAGCAGTACTTC.

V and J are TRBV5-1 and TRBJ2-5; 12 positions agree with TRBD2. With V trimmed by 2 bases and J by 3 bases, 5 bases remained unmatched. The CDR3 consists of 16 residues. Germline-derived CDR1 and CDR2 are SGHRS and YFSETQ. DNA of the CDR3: TGCGCCAGCAGCTTAAGGACTAGCGGGACGGAAGAGACCCAGTACTTC. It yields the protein CASSLRTSGTEETQYF.

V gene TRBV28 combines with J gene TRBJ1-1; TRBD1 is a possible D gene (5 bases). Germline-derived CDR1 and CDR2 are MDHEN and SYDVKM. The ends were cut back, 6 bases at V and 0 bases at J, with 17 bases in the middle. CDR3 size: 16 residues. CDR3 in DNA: TGTGCCAGCAGCCGCCGCCCGGGGACGGTGAACACTGAAGCTTTCTTT. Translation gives CASSRRPGTVNTEAFF.